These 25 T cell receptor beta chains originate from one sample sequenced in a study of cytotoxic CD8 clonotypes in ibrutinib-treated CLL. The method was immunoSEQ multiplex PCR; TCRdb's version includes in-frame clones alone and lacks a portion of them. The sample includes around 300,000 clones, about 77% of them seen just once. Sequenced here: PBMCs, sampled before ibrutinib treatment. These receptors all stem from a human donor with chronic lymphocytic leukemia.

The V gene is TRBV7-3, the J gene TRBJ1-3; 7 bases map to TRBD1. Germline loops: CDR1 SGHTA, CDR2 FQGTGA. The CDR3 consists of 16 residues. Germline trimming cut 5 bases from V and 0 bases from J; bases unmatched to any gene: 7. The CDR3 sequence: CASSLQGPYSGNTIYF. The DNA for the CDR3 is TGTGCCAGCAGCCTACAGGGGCCGTACTCTGGAAACACCATATATTTT.

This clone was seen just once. This chain's CDR3 is CASSPRTGTSGWDEQFF. CDR3 nucleotides: TGTGCCAGCAGCCCCCGGACCGGGACTAGCGGCTGGGATGAGCAGTTCTTC. The rearrangement joins TRBV9 to TRBJ2-1, with 11 nucleotides matching TRBD2. This CDR3 is built from 17 residues. The V gene's germline CDR1 is SGDLS and CDR2 YYNGEE. Trimming at V came to 4 bases and at J to 8 bases, leaving 14 bases not matched to a gene.

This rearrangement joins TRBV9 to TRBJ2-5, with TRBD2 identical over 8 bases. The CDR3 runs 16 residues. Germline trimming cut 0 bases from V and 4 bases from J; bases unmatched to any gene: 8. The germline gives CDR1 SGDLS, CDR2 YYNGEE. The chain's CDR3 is CASSVGISGVAETQYF. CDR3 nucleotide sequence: TGTGCCAGCAGCGTAGGTATTAGCGGGGTTGCAGAGACCCAGTACTTC. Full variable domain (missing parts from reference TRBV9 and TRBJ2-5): DSGVTQTPKHLITATGQRVTLRCSPRSGDLSVYWYQQSLDQGLQFLIQYYNGEERAKGNILERFSAQQFPDLHSELNLSSLELGDSALYFCASSVGISGVAETQYFGPGTRLLVL.

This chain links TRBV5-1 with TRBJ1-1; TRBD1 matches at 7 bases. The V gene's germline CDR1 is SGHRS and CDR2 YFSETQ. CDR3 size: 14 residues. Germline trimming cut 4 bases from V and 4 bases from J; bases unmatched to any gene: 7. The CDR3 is CASSTGVWGTEAFF. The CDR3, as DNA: TGCGCCAGCAGCACAGGGGTATGGGGCACTGAAGCTTTCTTT.

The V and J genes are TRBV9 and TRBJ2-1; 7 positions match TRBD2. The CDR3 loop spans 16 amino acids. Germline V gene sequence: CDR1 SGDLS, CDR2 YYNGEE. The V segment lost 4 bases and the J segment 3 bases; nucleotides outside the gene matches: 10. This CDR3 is CASSQRGGRGYNEQFF. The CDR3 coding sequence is TGTGCCAGCAGCCAAAGAGGTGGGAGGGGCTACAATGAGCAGTTCTTC.

The CDR3 sequence is CASSHPSPDSNQPQHF. The CDR3 DNA reads as TGTGCCAGTAGTCACCCCTCCCCGGACAGCAATCAGCCCCAGCATTTT. The genes are TRBV19 and TRBJ1-5; D remains ambiguous. This CDR3 has 16 amino acids. Germline lookup yields CDR1 LNHDA and CDR2 SQIVND (reference sequence). V lost 5 bases to trimming and J lost 1 base, with 15 bases between them.

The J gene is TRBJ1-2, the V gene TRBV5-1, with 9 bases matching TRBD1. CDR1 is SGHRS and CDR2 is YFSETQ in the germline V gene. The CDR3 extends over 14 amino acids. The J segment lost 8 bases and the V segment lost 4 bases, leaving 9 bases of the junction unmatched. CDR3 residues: CASSQQRDRDGYTF. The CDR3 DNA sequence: TGCGCCAGCAGCCAACAAAGGGACAGGGACGGCTACACCTTC.

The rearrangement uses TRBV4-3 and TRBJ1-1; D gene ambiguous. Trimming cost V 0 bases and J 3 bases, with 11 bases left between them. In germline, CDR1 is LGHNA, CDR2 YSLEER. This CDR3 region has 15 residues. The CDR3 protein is CASSQETWEDTEAFF. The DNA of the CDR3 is TGCGCCAGCAGCCAAGAGACTTGGGAAGACACTGAAGCTTTCTTT.

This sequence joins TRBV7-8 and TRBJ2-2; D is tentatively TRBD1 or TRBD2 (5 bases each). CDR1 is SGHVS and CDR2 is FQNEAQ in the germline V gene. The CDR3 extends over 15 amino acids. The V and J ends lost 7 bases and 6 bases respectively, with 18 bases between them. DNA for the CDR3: TGTGCCAGCAACCCCGGAAGGGGAGCGGCCGGGGAGCTGTTTTTT. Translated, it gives CASNPGRGAAGELFF. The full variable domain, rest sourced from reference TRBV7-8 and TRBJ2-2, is GAGVSQSPRYKVAKRGQDVALRCDPISGHVSLFWYQQALGQGPEFLTYFQNEAQLDKSGLPSDRFFAERPEGSVSTLKIQRTQQEDSAVYLCASNPGRGAAGELFFGEGSRLTVL.

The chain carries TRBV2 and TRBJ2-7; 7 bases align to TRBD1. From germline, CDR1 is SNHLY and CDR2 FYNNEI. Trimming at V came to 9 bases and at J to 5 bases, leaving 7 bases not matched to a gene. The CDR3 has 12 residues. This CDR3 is CASTGVTHEQYF. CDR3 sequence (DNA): TGTGCCAGTACAGGGGTAACTCACGAGCAGTACTTC.

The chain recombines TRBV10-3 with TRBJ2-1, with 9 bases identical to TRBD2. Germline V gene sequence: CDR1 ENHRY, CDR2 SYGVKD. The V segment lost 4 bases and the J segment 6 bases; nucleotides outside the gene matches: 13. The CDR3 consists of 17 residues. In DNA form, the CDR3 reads TGTGCCATCAGTGGACAGTACGATCTAGCGGGATCCAATGAGCAGTTCTTC. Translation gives CAISGQYDLAGSNEQFF.

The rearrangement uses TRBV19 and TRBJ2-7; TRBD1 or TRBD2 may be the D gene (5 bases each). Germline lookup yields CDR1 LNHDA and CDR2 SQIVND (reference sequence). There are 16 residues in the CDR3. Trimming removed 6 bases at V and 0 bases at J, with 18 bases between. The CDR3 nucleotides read TGTGCCAGTAGACCTTCATGGGGGACCACCTCCTACGAGCAGTACTTC. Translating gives CASRPSWGTTSYEQYF.

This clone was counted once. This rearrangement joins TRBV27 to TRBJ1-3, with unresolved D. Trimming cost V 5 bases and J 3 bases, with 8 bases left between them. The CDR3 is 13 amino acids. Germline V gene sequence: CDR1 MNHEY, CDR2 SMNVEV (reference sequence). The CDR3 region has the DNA TGTGCCAGCAGTCCCCTCATTGGAAACACCATATATTTT. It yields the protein CASSPLIGNTIYF.

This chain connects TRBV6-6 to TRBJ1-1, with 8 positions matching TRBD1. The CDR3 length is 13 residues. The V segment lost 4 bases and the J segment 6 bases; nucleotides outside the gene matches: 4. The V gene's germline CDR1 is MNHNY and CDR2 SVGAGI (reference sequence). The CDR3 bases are TGTGCCAGCAGTTGGACAGGGCGGGCTGAAGCTTTCTTT. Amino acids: CASSWTGRAEAFF.

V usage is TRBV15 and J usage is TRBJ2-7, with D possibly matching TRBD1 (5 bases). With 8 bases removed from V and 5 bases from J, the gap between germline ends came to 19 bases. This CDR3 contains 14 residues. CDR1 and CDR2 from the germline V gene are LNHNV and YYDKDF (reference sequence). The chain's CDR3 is CATGETVWTDEQYF. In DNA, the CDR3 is TGTGCCACCGGAGAGACAGTTTGGACCGACGAGCAGTACTTC.

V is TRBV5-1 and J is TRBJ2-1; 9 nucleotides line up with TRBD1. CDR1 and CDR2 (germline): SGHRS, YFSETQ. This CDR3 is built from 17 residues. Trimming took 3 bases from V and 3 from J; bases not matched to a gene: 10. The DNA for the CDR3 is TGCGCCAGCAGCTCCGCTTTGGGACAGGGTTTCTACAATGAGCAGTTCTTC. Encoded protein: CASSSALGQGFYNEQFF. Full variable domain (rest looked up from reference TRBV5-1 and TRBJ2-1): KAGVTQTPRYLIKTRGQQVTLSCSPISGHRSVSWYQQTPGQGLQFLFEYFSETQRNKGNFPGRFSGRQFSNSRSEMNVSTLELGDSALYLCASSSALGQGFYNEQFFGPGTRLTVL.

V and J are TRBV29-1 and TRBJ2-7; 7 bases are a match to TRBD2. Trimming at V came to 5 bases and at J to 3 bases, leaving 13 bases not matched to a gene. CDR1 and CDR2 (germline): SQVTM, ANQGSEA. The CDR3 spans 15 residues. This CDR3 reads CSVTALSGPIYEQYF. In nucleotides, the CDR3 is TGCAGCGTTACCGCCCTTAGCGGGCCGATCTACGAGCAGTACTTC.

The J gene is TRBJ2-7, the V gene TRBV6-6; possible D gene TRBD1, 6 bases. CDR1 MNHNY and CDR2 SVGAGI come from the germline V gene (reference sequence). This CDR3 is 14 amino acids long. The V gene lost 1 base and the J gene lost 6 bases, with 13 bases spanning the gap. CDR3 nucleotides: TGTGCCAGCAGTTACTATTCAGGGGCCTCCGAGCAGTACTTC. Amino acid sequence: CASSYYSGASEQYF.

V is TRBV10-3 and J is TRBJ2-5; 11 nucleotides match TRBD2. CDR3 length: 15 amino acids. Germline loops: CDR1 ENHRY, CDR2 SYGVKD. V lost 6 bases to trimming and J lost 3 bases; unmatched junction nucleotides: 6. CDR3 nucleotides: TGTGCCATCAGGGGTAGCGGGAGGGCTGAAGAGACCCAGTACTTC. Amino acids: CAIRGSGRAEETQYF.

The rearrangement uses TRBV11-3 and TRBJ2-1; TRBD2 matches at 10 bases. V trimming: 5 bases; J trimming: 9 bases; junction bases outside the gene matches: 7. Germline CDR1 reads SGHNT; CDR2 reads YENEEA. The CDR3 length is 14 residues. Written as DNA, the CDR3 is TGTGCCAGCAGCCCCGGGACTAGCGTCGGTGAGCAGTTCTTC. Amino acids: CASSPGTSVGEQFF.

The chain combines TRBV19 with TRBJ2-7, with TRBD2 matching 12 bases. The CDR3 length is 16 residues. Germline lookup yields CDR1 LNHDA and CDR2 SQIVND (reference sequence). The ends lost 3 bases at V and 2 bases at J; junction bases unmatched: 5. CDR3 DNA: TGTGCCAGTAGTATTTTTCTAGCGGGAGGGCCCTACGAGCAGTACTTC. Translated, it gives CASSIFLAGGPYEQYF.

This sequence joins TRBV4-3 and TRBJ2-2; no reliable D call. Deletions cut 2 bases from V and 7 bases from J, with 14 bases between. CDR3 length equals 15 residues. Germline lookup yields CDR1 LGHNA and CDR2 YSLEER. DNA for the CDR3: TGCGCCAGCAGCCAATTGGCCACAGTGGGCGGGGAGCTGTTTTTT. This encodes CASSQLATVGGELFF.

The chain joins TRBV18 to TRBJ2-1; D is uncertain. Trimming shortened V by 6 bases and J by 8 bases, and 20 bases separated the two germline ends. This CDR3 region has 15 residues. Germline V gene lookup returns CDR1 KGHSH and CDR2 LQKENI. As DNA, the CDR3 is TGTGCCAGCTCTCCTAACCCCTTCGATTTCCATGAGCAGTTCTTC. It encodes CASSPNPFDFHEQFF.

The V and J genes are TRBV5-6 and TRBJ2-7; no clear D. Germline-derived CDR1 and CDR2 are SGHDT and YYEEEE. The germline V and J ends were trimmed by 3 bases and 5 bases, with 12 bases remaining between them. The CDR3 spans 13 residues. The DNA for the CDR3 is TGTGCCAGCAGCTGGCAGAATTGGAACGAGCAGTACTTC. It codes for CASSWQNWNEQYF.

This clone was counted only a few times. This CDR3 is CASSLHRDSNEQFF. Written as DNA, the CDR3 is TGTGCCAGCAGTTTGCACCGGGACAGCAATGAGCAGTTCTTC. V gene TRBV11-2 combines with J gene TRBJ2-1; 7 bases fit TRBD1. The germline CDR1 and CDR2 sequences are SGHAT and FQNNGV. With 6 bases clipped from V and 6 bases from J, the junction kept 8 bases outside the gene matches. The CDR3 contains 14 residues.